The text below deals with one TCR beta chain. Its antigen is as yet unknown. This sample stems from a study of PD-1 blockade in classical Hodgkin lymphoma. Whole-study findings and limits: Newly diagnosed patients had diversity similar to the baseline diversity of complete responders. Significant TCR diversity gains by C4D1 occurred in CD4+ but not CD8+ cells.

Brentuximab vedotin exposure varied, and every patient relapsed after autologous stem cell transplantation. Classification of best responses gave complete response, partial response or progressive disease. In germline, CDR1 is SGHNT, CDR2 YYREEE (reference sequence). CDR3 length: 17 residues. The V end lost 1 base, the J end lost 5 bases, and 18 bases lay between the germline ends. Profiled with immunoSEQ multiplex PCR; TCRdb holds only in-frame clones, not every one. The data show about 41,000 clones, approximately 86% seen once. The chain has TRBV5-4 and TRBJ2-2, with D possibly being TRBD1 (6 bases). This material consisted of peripheral blood mononuclear cells (PBMCs), taken before the second cycle of nivolumab. The receptor was derived from a human donor with classical Hodgkin lymphoma. The CDR3: CASSLPLLQGETGELFF. CDR3 DNA: TGTGCCAGCAGCTTGCCCCTCTTACAGGGAGAGACCGGGGAGCTGTTTTTT. Variable domain in full (rest from reference TRBV5-4 and TRBJ2-2): ETGVTQSPTHLIKTRGQQVTLRCSSQSGHNTVSWYQQALGQGPQFIFQYYREEENGRGNFPPRFSGLQFPNYSSELNVNALELDDSALYLCASSLPLLQGETGELFFGEGSRLTVL.